The rows below give T cell receptor beta chains drawn from one sample of a study of T cell repertoires in ileal Crohn's disease. Profiling relied on immunoSEQ multiplex PCR, and the TCRdb table lists in-frame clones only, not all of them. The table includes 13,000 or so clones, over 75% detected once. The sequenced sample consisted of ileal tissue. Receptor source: an adult with Crohn's disease. The CDR3 runs from the conserved cysteine through the conserved F or W. D genes are given only for firm matches. Clone size is shown for a subset of rows, as once, few, many or a class of expanded clone.

DNA	CDR3	V	J	size	D
TGTGCCAGCAGCCCCGATGAGCAGTTCTTC	CASSPDEQFF	TRBV7-9	TRBJ2-1	NA	NA
TGTGCCAGCAGCCATGGACAGGTCTACTACGAGCAGTACTTC	CASSHGQVYYEQYF	TRBV5-6	TRBJ2-7	NA	TRBD1
TGTGCCAGCAGCGTAGGTAGCGCCTCCTACGAGCAGTACTTC	CASSVGSASYEQYF	TRBV9	TRBJ2-7	once	NA
TGCGCCAGCAGCCACTACCTTGGGGGGGGAATGAACACTGAAGCTTTCTTT	CASSHYLGGGMNTEAFF	TRBV4-1	TRBJ1-1	NA	NA
TGCGCCAGCAGCTCGACAGGGGGAAGTGACTATGGCTACACCTTC	CASSSTGGSDYGYTF	TRBV5-1	TRBJ1-2	NA	TRBD1
TGTGCCAGCTCATTACAGGGGGACGAGCAGTACTTC	CASSLQGDEQYF	TRBV18	TRBJ2-7	NA	TRBD1
TGTGCCAGCAGCTTTACAAGCAATCAGCCCCAGCATTTT	CASSFTSNQPQHF	TRBV7-6	TRBJ1-5	few	NA
TGCGCCAGCAGCCAAGAATGGGGGGTTAATAATCAGCCCCAGCATTTT	CASSQEWGVNNQPQHF	TRBV4-1	TRBJ1-5	NA	NA
TGTGCCAGTATGGACAGGGGGCGCGGGTACGCTGAAGCTTTCTTT	CASMDRGRGYAEAFF	TRBV19	TRBJ1-1	NA	TRBD1
TGTGCCAGCAGCGGTGGGCGGGGCTCTGGGGCCAACGTCCTGACTTTC	CASSGGRGSGANVLTF	TRBV9	TRBJ2-6	NA	NA
TGCGCCAGCAGCCAAGGGGGACAGGGTTCCTACGAGCAGTACTTC	CASSQGGQGSYEQYF	TRBV4-1	TRBJ2-7	NA	TRBD1
TGTGCCAGCAGTGCGATGACTAGCGGGGGAAGGAATGAGCAGTTCTTC	CASSAMTSGGRNEQFF	TRBV6-1	TRBJ2-1	NA	TRBD2
TGTGCCAGCAGCTTAGCTCGCACCGGGGAGCTGTTTTTT	CASSLARTGELFF	TRBV11-2	TRBJ2-2	once	NA
TGTGCCAGCAGTGGGCCGGCAGGGGGCCAGGATGGCTACACCTTC	CASSGPAGGQDGYTF	TRBV28	TRBJ1-2	once	TRBD1
TGCGCCAGCAGCGCCCGAACCGGGACAGGCGACTCCTACGAGCAGTACTTC	CASSARTGTGDSYEQYF	TRBV5-1	TRBJ2-7	NA	TRBD1
TGTGCCAGTAGCCCACAGGGAACTGGCAATCAGCCCCAGCATTTT	CASSPQGTGNQPQHF	TRBV19	TRBJ1-5	once	NA
TGCGCCAGCAGCTTGGATCAGACCTACGAGCAGTACTTC	CASSLDQTYEQYF	TRBV5-1	TRBJ2-7	NA	NA
TGTGCCAGCAGTTTTAGGCTAGCGGGAGCGGGGGCCTACGAGCAGTACTTC	CASSFRLAGAGAYEQYF	TRBV27	TRBJ2-7	NA	TRBD2
TGTGCCAGCAGCTCCCAGAACCTGGCTGGAAACACCATATATTTT	CASSSQNLAGNTIYF	TRBV14	TRBJ1-3	NA	NA
TGCGCCAGCAGCCTGCGCACGGACCAAGAGACCCAGTACTTC	CASSLRTDQETQYF	TRBV5-1	TRBJ2-5	medium-sized	NA
TGTGCCAGCAGCCAGGACAGGGTATCAGAAGCTTTCTTT	CASSQDRVSEAFF	TRBV11-2	TRBJ1-1	NA	TRBD1
TGTGCCAGCAGTGAATCAGGTGAAAACACAGATACGCAGTATTTT	CASSESGENTDTQYF	TRBV6-1	TRBJ2-3	NA	NA
TGTGCCAGCAGGTCCGGGACACCAATTCTTTCACCCCTCCACTTT	CASRSGTPILSPLHF	TRBV7-8	TRBJ1-6	few	NA
TGTGCCAGCAGCAAGGTGCCCAGGGGCACTGAGCAGTTCTTC	CASSKVPRGTEQFF	TRBV7-9	TRBJ2-1	NA	NA
TGTGCCAGCAGCCAGCTAGCGGGAGGGCCAGGGCCGAACACCGGGGAGCTGTTTTTT	CASSQLAGGPGPNTGELFF	TRBV9	TRBJ2-2	NA	TRBD2
TGTGCCAGCTCTAGCGGGAGGGATATAGATACGCAGTATTTT	CASSSGRDIDTQYF	TRBV30	TRBJ2-3	NA	TRBD2
TGTGCCAGCAGCTTAGCTTGGACAGGGCCCGAGCAGTACTTC	CASSLAWTGPEQYF	TRBV7-8	TRBJ2-7	NA	TRBD1
TGTGCTAGTGGGGAGGAGGGGAGGGCAGATACGCAGTATTTT	CASGEEGRADTQYF	TRBV12-5	TRBJ2-3	NA	TRBD2
TGTGCCAGCAGCCGGGGGACTAGCGGAAGGGAAGAGACCCAGTACTTC	CASSRGTSGREETQYF	TRBV5-4	TRBJ2-5	NA	TRBD2
TGTGCCAGCAGCGACTGGACTAGCGGGAGACATGAGCAGTTCTTC	CASSDWTSGRHEQFF	TRBV11-2	TRBJ2-1	NA	TRBD2
TGCAGTGCTAGAGTGGGGCTCAAGCAGTTCTTC	CSARVGLKQFF	TRBV20-1	TRBJ2-1	NA	NA
TGTGCCAGCAGCCCGGACAGGGGGCGTATAAACTATGGCTACACCTTC	CASSPDRGRINYGYTF	TRBV5-6	TRBJ1-2	NA	TRBD1
TGCGCCAGCAGTGACGGGACAGGACGGGGCAACACTGAAGCTTTCTTT	CASSDGTGRGNTEAFF	TRBV10-1	TRBJ1-1	once	TRBD1
TGCAGCGTTGAGCGGGGGGGCACCGGGGAGCTGTTTTTT	CSVERGGTGELFF	TRBV29-1	TRBJ2-2	NA	TRBD2
TGTGCCAGCAGCGGGTTGGGGGCGCGGATTTATGGCTACACCTTC	CASSGLGARIYGYTF	TRBV7-9	TRBJ1-2	few	NA
TGCGCCAGCGGGGACAGTCTGAATTCACCCCTCCACTTT	CASGDSLNSPLHF	TRBV5-1	TRBJ1-6	medium-sized	TRBD1
TGTGCCAGCAGTGAAATCGTGGCAGGGGATGAAAAACTGTTTTTT	CASSEIVAGDEKLFF	TRBV2	TRBJ1-4	NA	NA
TGTGCCAGCAGTGACAGAGGAGGTTGGGAAAAACTGTTTTTT	CASSDRGGWEKLFF	TRBV6-1	TRBJ1-4	NA	NA
TGTGCCAGCAGTTACTCTAACCACAGAAGAGACGGCTACACCTTC	CASSYSNHRRDGYTF	TRBV6-5	TRBJ1-2	NA	NA
TGTGCCAGCAAAGAAGCGGGGGAGACAGATACGCAGTATTTT	CASKEAGETDTQYF	TRBV4-2	TRBJ2-3	NA	TRBD2
TGTGCCAGCACCTTGGGACAGCGAAATGAAAAACTGTTTTTT	CASTLGQRNEKLFF	TRBV6-6	TRBJ1-4	NA	TRBD1
TGTGCCAGCAGCTTAGTAGCAGGGGGCTTCTATAATTCACCCCTCCACTTT	CASSLVAGGFYNSPLHF	TRBV7-2	TRBJ1-6	NA	TRBD1
TGTGCCAGCAGTGATGGGGAGCCCTACAATGAGCAGTTCTTC	CASSDGEPYNEQFF	TRBV6-1	TRBJ2-1	NA	NA
TGTGCCAGCAGCTCACCTACAGGGGCAGAGACCCAGTACTTC	CASSSPTGAETQYF	TRBV5-6	TRBJ2-5	NA	TRBD1
TGTGCCAGCAGGACAGGGATCAATCAGCCCCAGCATTTT	CASRTGINQPQHF	TRBV2	TRBJ1-5	few	TRBD1
TGCGCCAGCAGTGAGTATGTACTCCGGACTGATACGCAGTATTTT	CASSEYVLRTDTQYF	TRBV10-1	TRBJ2-3	NA	NA
TGTGCCAGCAGCCGACGGACAGGGCGAAATCAGCCCCAGCATTTT	CASSRRTGRNQPQHF	TRBV5-6	TRBJ1-5	NA	TRBD1
TGTGCCAGTAGACCCGTGGGGCAGCTGAACACTGAAGCTTTCTTT	CASRPVGQLNTEAFF	TRBV19	TRBJ1-1	NA	NA
TGCGCCAGCAGCTTGGATGCGGGAAATCAGCCCCAGCATTTT	CASSLDAGNQPQHF	TRBV5-1	TRBJ1-5	NA	NA
TGTGCCAGCAGTTCTGTTTCGGGACACCTAAACTATGGCTACACCTTC	CASSSVSGHLNYGYTF	TRBV6-5	TRBJ1-2	once	NA
TGTGCCAGCAGCTTAAGGACAGGGGACTATGGCTACACCTTC	CASSLRTGDYGYTF	TRBV11-2	TRBJ1-2	once	TRBD1
TGTGCGGACAGGGAGGGTGGAAAGCAGTACTTC	CADREGGKQYF	TRBV11-2	TRBJ2-7	NA	NA
TGCAGCGTTGGAAGGGACAGTTGGGACAACCAAGAGACCCAGTACTTC	CSVGRDSWDNQETQYF	TRBV29-1	TRBJ2-5	NA	TRBD1
TGTGCCAGCAGCGGGCGCCCCGCAGATACGCAGTATTTT	CASSGRPADTQYF	TRBV7-9	TRBJ2-3	medium-sized	NA
TGTGCCAGCAGCGTAGCGGTGGTAAGGAGGGCTGAGCAGTTCTTC	CASSVAVVRRAEQFF	TRBV9	TRBJ2-1	medium-sized	NA
TGTGCCAGTGGGGGGGGGTTGGCGACAGATACGCAGTATTTT	CASGGGLATDTQYF	TRBV6-1	TRBJ2-3	NA	TRBD2